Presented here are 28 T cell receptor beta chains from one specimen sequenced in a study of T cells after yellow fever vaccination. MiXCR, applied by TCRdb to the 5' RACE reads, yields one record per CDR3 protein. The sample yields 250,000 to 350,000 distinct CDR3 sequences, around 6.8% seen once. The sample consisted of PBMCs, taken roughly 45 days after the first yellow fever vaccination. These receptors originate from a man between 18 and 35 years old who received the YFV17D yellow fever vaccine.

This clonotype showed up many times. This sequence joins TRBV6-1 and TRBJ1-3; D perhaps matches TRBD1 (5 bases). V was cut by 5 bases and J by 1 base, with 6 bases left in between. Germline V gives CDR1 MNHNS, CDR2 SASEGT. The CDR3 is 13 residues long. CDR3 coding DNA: TGTGCCAGCAGTCGACAGTCTGGAAACACCATATATTTT. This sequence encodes CASSRQSGNTIYF.

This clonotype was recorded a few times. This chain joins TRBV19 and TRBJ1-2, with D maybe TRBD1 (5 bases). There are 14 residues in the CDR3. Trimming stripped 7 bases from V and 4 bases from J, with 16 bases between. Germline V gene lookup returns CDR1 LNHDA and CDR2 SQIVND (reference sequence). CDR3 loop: CASTPDSYFYGYTF. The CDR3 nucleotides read TGTGCCAGTACCCCAGACAGCTACTTCTATGGCTACACCTTC.

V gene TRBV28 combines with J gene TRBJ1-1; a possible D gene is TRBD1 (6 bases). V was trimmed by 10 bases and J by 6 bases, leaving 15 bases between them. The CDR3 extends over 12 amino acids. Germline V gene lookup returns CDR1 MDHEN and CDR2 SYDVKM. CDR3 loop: CATAQGRSEAFF. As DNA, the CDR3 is TGTGCCACCGCACAGGGAAGATCTGAAGCTTTCTTT.

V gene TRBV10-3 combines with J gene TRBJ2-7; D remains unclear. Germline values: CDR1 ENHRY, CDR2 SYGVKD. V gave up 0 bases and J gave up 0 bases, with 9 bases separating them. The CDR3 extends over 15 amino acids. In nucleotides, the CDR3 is TGTGCCATCAGTGAGTCGACTTGGGACTCCTACGAGCAGTACTTC. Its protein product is CAISESTWDSYEQYF.

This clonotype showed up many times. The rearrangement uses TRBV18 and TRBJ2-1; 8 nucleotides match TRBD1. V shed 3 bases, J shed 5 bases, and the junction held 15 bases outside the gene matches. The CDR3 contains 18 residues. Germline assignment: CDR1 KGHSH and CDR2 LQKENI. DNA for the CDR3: TGTGCCAGCTCACCTTACGGGACAGGAGGCGCCGGGCACAATGAGCAGTTCTTC. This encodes CASSPYGTGGAGHNEQFF.

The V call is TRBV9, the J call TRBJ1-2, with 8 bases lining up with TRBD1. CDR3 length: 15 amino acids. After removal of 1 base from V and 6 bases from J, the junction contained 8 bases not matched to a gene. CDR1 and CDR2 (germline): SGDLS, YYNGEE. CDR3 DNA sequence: TGTGCCAGCAGCGTATGGCGGACAGGGACTAATGGCTACACCTTC. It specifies CASSVWRTGTNGYTF.

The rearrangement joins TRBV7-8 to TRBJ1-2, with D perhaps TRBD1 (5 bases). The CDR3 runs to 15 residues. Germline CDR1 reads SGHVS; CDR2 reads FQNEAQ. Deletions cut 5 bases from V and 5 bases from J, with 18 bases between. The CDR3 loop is CASSLIRGREYGYTF. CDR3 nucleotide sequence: TGTGCCAGCAGCCTCATCCGGGGCAGGGAATATGGCTACACCTTC.

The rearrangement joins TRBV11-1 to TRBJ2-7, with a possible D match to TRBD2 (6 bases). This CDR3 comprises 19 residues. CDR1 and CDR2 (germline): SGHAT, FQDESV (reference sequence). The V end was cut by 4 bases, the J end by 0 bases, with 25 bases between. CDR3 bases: TGTGCCAGCAGCTCCCCCCTGGGTAGCGGAGACGAGTACTCCTACGAGCAGTACTTC. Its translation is CASSSPLGSGDEYSYEQYF. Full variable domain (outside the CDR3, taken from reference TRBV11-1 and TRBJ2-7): EAEVAQSPRYKITEKSQAVAFWCDPISGHATLYWYRQILGQGPELLVQFQDESVVDDSQLPKDRFSAERLKGVDSTLKIQPAELGDSAMYLCASSSPLGSGDEYSYEQYFGPGTRLTVT.

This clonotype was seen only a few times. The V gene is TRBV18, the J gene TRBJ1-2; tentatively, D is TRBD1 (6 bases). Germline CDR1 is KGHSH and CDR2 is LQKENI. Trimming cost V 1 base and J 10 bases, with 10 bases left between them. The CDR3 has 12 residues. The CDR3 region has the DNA TGTGCCAGCTCACCACTAACAGGGTCCTACACCTTC. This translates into CASSPLTGSYTF.

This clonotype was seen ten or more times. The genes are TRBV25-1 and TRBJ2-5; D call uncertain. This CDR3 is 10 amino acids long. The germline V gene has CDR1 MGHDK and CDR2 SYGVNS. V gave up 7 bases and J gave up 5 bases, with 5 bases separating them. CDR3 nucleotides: TGTGCCAGCATAGGGGAGACCCAGTACTTC. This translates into CASIGETQYF.

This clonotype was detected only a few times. The CDR3 is CASSIDGGSYEQYV. CDR3 sequence (DNA): TGTGCCAGTAGTATAGATGGGGGAAGCTACGAGCAGTACGTC. The chain links TRBV19 to TRBJ2-7; D might be TRBD1 or TRBD2, each matching 5 bases. CDR1 LNHDA and CDR2 SQIVND come from the germline V gene (reference sequence). CDR3 length: 14 amino acids. V was shortened by 0 bases and J by 3 bases, with 9 bases between the two germline ends.

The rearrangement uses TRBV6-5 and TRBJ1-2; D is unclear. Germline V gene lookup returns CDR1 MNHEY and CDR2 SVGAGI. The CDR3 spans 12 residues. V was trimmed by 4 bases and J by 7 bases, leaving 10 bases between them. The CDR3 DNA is TGTGCCAGCAGTTCCGGGGTAGGTGGCTACACCTTC. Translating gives CASSSGVGGYTF.

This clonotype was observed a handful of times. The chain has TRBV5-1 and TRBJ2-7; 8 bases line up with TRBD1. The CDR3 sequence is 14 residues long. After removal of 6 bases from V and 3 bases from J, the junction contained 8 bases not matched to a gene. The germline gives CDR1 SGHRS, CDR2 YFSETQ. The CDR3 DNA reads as TGCGCCAGCAAAAACCAGGGGGCGATCTACGAGCAGTACTTC. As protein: CASKNQGAIYEQYF.

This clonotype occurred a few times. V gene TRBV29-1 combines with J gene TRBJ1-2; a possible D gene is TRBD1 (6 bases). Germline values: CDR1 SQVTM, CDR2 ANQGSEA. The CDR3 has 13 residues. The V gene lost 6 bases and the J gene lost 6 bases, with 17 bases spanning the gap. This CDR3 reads CSVGDIGGNGYTF. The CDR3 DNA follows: TGCAGCGTGGGGGACATCGGGGGAAATGGCTACACCTTC.

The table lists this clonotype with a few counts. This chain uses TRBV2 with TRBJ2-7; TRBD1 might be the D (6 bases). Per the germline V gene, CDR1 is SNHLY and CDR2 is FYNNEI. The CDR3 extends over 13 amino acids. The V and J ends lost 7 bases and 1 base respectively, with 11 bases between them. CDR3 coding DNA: TGTGCCAGCAACAGGGCTTGGTCCTACGAGCAGTACGTC. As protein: CASNRAWSYEQYV.

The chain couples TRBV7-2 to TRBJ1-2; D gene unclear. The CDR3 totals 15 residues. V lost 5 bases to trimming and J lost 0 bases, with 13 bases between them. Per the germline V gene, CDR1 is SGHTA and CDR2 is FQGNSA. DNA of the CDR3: TGTGCCAGCAGCCCAAACGCTTACACTAACTATGGCTACACCTTC. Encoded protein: CASSPNAYTNYGYTF.

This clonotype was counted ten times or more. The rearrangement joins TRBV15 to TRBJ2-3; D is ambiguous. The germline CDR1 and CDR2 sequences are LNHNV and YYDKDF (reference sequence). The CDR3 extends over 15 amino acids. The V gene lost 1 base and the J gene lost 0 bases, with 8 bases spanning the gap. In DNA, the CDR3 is TGTGCCACCAGCAGAGCCGACTGGAGCACAGATACGCAGTATTTT. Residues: CATSRADWSTDTQYF.

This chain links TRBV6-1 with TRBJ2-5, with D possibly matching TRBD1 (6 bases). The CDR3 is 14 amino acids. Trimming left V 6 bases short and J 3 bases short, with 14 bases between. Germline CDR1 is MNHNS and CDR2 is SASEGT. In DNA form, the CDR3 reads TGTGCCAGCAGAGAACCGGGACACAAAGAGACCCAGTACTTC. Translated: CASREPGHKETQYF.

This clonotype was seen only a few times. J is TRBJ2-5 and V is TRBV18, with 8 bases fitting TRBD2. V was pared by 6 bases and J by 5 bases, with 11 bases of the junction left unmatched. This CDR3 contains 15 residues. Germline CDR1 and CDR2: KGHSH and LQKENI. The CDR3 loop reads CASSPGLVDGETQYF. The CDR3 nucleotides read TGTGCCAGCTCTCCGGGACTAGTTGACGGGGAGACCCAGTACTTC.

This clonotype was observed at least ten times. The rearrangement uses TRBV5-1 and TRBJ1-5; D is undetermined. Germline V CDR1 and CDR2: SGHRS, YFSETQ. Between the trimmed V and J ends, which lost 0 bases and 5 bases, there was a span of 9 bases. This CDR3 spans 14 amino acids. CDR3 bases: TGCGCCAGCAGCTTGGGGCCAGACTATCAGCCCCAGCATTTT. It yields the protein CASSLGPDYQPQHF.

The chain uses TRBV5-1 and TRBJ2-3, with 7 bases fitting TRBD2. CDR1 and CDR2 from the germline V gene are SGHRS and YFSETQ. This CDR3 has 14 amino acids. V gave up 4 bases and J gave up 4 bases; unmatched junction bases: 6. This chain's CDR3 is CASSMGAGPDTQYF. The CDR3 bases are TGCGCCAGCAGCATGGGAGCGGGGCCAGATACGCAGTATTTT.

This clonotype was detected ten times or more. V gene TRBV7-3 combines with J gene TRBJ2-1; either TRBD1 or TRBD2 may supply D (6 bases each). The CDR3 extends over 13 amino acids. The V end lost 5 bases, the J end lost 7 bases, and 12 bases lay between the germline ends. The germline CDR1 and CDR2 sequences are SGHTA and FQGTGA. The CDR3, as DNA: TGTGCCAGCAGCCCAGGAGGGGGAAATGAGCAGTTCTTC. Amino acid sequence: CASSPGGGNEQFF.

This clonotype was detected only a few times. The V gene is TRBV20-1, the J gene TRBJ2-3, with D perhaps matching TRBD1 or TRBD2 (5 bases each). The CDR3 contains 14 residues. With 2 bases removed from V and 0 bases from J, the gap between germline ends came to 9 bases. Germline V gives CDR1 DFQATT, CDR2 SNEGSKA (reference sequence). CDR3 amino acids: CSARRGASTDTQYF. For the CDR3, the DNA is TGCAGTGCTAGAAGGGGAGCTAGCACAGATACGCAGTATTTT.

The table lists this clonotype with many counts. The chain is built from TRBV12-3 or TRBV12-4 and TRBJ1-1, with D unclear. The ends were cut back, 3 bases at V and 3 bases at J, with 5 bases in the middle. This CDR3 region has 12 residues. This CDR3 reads CASSFEYTEAFF. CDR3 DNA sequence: TGTGCCAGCAGTTTTGAGTACACTGAAGCTTTCTTT.

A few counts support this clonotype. CDR3 residues: CASSRQGAGEQFF. The CDR3 DNA reads as TGTGCCAGCAGCCGACAGGGGGCGGGGGAGCAGTTCTTC. J is TRBJ2-1 and V is TRBV7-3, with 10 bases aligning to TRBD1. V lost 5 bases, J lost 10 bases, and 5 bases stayed unmatched. The CDR3 loop spans 13 amino acids. CDR1 is SGHTA and CDR2 is FQGTGA in the germline V gene.

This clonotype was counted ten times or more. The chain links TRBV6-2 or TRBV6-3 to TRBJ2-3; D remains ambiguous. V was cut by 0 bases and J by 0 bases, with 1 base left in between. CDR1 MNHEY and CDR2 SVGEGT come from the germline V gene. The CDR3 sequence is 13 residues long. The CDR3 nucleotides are TGTGCCAGCAGTTACTCCAGCACAGATACGCAGTATTTT. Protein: CASSYSSTDTQYF.

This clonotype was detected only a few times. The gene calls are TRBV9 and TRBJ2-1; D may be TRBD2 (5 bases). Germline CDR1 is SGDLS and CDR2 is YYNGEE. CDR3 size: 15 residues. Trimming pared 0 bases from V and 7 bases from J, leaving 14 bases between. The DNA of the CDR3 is TGTGCCAGCAGCGTAGGAACGGGTCCGGGGAATGAGCAGTTCTTC. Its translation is CASSVGTGPGNEQFF.

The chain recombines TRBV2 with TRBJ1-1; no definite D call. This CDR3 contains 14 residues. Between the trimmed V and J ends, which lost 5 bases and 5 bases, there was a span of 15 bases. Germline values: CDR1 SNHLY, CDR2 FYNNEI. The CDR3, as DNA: TGTGCCAGCAGTACCGTGTCTTCAGATACTGAAGCTTTCTTT. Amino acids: CASSTVSSDTEAFF. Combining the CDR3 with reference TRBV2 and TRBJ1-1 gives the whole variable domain EPEVTQTPSHQVTQMGQEVILRCVPISNHLYFYWYRQILGQKVEFLVSFYNNEISEKSEIFDDQFSVERPDGSNFTLKIRSTKLEDSAMYFCASSTVSSDTEAFFGQGTRLTVV.